This T cell receptor (beta chain) was retrieved from a study of T cell clones after liver transplantation (dated by TCRdb to the late 2010s). As for the study more broadly: ITN030ST, the source of the samples, was a randomized trial that attempted immunosuppression withdrawal within 2 years of liver transplantation. Donor-reactive T cell clones were identified using TCRbeta sequencing after a pre-transplant mixed lymphocyte reaction and were then followed in post-transplant blood. Third party-reactive TCRbeta sequences were also identified from pre-transplant MLRs to serve as an antigen-independent comparator for donor-reactive sequences. Three of the eight recipients were HCV-positive; the others were transplanted for non-autoimmune, non-viral indications. Subjects received no induction therapy and standard immunosuppression until randomization at 12-24 months post-transplant. Tolerance was defined as complete immunosuppression withdrawal for at least one year with no rise in liver enzymes beyond twice the upper limit of normal. Blood samples were collected pre-transplant, pre-randomization before withdrawal, and post-randomization after either complete withdrawal or failed withdrawal. The studied cohort comprised 8 liver transplant recipients, 3 classified as tolerant and 5 as non-tolerant. Broader findings and caveats from the paper: Circulating donor-reactive CD4 TCRbeta sequences fell significantly post-transplant in 5 of 8 subjects, irrespective of tolerance or HCV status. Once repertoire turnover was taken into account, donor-reactive detection showed a significant reduction for CD4 in 7 of 8 subjects and for CD8 in 8 of 8. The conclusions were considered preliminary, being limited by small, heterogeneous patient numbers and non-standardized post-transplant time points. Because no allograft tissue specimens were available, donor-reactive T cells may have migrated into the graft instead of being deleted. Donor-reactive sequences declined more than third party-reactive ones, suggesting partial antigen-specific deletion unrelated to withdrawal success. Low numbers of available donor cells limited the measurable donor-reactive repertoire in a couple of subjects.

The time point label on this specimen signifies: pre-transplant. Unstimulated PBMCs, after thawing, were stained for CD3, CD4 and CD8 and then FACS-sorted into CD3+CD4+ and CD3+CD8+ populations. Each of the 8 studied subjects was randomized to immunosuppression withdrawal. The Qiagen DNeasy Blood and Tissue Kit was used for genomic DNA isolation. This clone has only one observation. What antigen it recognizes has not been identified. Base qualities are not recorded, but no much larger clone differs from it by a single base. Using immunoSEQ, frozen genomic DNA was subjected to high-throughput TCRbeta CDR3 sequencing, a process that included PCR amplification, mapping, bias correction and internal controls. The paper's data handling went like this. Productive rearrangements were retained, and unique TCRbeta sequences were defined by the CDR3 nucleotide sequence together with the V and J gene. For classification of a sequence as donor-reactive, at least 5-fold expansion in CFSE-low cells relative to unstimulated pre-transplant cells and a frequency of at least 0.01% were required. Per-subject minimum frequency thresholds, based on the lowest-template unstimulated sample, ensured at least 90% detection power. Repertoire turnover was measured by Jensen-Shannon divergence between the top 1000 TCRbeta sequences post- and pre-transplant. Two-sided Fisher's exact tests were used to test for changes in the detection of donor-reactive sequences. The source is immuneACCESS, and TCRdb retained only in-frame sequences with V and J called. Part of the clones is not carried over; for the studies checked, unresolved V genes explain less than half of this, and the remainder is unexplained. The V and J calls and clone size were taken over from that table, and D and trimming were inferred from the DNA. In all, the sample holds about 9,900 clones, and nearly 80% of those were seen once. 18% of the sample is held by the ten biggest clonotypes.

Trimming leaves V shorter by 5 bases and J shorter by 10 bases, with the junction holding 7 bases beyond the gene matches. Reading from cysteine to phenylalanine, the CDR3 counts 14 amino acids. Only the CDR3 part of the read is kept: 42 bases, read in frame from the first base. CDR1 and CDR2, looked up from the germline V gene, are MGHDK and SYGVNS. This clonotype was obtained from a human donor who received a liver transplant. The V and J segments used are TRBV25-1 and TRBJ1-6; the central 8 bases match TRBD1. Sequenced here: CD8+ T cells from blood, sampled before liver transplant. The CDR3 in this case is CASSQSGGTSPLHF. The DNA sequence is as follows: TGTGCCAGCAGTCAATCAGGGGGCACCTCACCCCTCCACTTT.